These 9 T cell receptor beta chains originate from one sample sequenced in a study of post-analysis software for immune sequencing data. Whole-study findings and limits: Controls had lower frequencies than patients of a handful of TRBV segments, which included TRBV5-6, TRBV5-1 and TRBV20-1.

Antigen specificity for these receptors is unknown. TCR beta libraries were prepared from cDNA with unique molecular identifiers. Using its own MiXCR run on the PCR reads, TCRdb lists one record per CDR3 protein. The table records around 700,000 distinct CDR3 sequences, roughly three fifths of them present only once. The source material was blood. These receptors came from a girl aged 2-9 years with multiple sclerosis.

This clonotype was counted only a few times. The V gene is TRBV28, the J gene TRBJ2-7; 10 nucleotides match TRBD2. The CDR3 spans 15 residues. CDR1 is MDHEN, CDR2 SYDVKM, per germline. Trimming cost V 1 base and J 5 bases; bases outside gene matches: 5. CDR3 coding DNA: TGTGCCAGCAGTTTATCGCCTAGCGGGAGCAACGAGCAGTACTTC. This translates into CASSLSPSGSNEQYF.

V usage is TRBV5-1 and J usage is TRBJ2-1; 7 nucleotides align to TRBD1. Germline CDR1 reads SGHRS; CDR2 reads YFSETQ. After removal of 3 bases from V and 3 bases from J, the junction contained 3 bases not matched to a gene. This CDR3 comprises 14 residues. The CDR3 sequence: CASSSDRSYNEQFF. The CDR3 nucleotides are TGCGCCAGCAGCTCGGACAGGAGCTACAATGAGCAGTTCTTC.

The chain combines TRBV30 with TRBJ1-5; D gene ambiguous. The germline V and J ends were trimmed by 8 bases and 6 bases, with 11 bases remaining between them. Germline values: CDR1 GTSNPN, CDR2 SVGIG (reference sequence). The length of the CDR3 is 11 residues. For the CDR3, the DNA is TGTGCCCTAGGGATCGGTCAGCCCCAGCATTTT. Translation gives CALGIGQPQHF.

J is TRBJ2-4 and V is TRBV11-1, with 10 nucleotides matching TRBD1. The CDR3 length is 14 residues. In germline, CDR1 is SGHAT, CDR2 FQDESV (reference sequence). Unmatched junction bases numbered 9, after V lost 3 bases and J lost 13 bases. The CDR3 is CASSFPGTGVEQYF. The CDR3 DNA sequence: TGTGCCAGCAGCTTCCCGGGGACAGGGGTAGAGCAGTACTTC. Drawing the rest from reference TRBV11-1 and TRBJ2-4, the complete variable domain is EAEVAQSPRYKITEKSQAVAFWCDPISGHATLYWYRQILGQGPELLVQFQDESVVDDSQLPKDRFSAERLKGVDSTLKIQPAELGDSAMYLCASSFPGTGVEQYFGAGTRLSVL.

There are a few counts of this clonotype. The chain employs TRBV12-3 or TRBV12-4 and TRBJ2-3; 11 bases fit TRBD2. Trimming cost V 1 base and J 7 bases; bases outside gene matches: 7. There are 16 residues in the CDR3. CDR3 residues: CASSLGVAGGPHTQYF. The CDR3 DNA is TGTGCCAGCAGTTTAGGAGTAGCGGGGGGGCCCCATACGCAGTATTTT.

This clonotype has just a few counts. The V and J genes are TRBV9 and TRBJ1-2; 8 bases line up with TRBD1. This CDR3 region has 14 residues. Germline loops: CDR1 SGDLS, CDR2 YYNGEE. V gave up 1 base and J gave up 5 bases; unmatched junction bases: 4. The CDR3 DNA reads TGTGCCAGCAGCGTAACCGGGACAGGTTATGGCTACACCTTC. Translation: CASSVTGTGYGYTF. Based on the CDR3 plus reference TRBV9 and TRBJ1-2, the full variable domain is DSGVTQTPKHLITATGQRVTLRCSPRSGDLSVYWYQQSLDQGLQFLIQYYNGEERAKGNILERFSAQQFPDLHSELNLSSLELGDSALYFCASSVTGTGYGYTFGSGTRLTVV.

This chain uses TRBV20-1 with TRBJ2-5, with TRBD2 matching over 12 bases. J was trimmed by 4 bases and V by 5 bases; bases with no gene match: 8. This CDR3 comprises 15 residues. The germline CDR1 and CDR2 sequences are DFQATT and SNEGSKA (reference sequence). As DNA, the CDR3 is TGCAGTGCTCACCGACTAGCGGGGGATCGAGAGACCCAGTACTTC. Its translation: CSAHRLAGDRETQYF.

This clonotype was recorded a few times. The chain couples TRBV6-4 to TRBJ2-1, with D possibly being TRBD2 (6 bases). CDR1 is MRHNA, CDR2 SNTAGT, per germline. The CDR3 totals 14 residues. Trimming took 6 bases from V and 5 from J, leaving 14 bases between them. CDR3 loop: CASSRDWNDNEQFF. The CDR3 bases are TGTGCCAGCAGCCGGGACTGGAACGACAATGAGCAGTTCTTC.

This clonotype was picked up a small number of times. The chain's CDR3 is CASSQGGTGGYTF. In DNA, the CDR3 is TGTGCCAGCAGCCAAGGGGGGACCGGTGGCTACACCTTC. This chain uses TRBV14 with TRBJ1-2; a weak D match, TRBD1 (5 bases). The CDR3 runs to 13 residues. CDR1 and CDR2 from the germline V gene are SGHDN and FVKESK. The V end lost 1 base, the J end lost 7 bases, and 10 bases lay between the germline ends. Together with reference TRBV14 and TRBJ1-2, the CDR3 gives the full variable domain: EAGVTQFPSHSVIEKGQTVTLRCDPISGHDNLYWYRRVMGKEIKFLLHFVKESKQDESGMPNNRFLAERTGGTYSTLKVQPAELEDSGVYFCASSQGGTGGYTFGSGTRLTVV.